The sequence of this T cell receptor (beta chain) was determined in a study of T cell repertoires in aging, cancer and after chemotherapy. Across the study: Patients with glioblastoma brain tumors were sampled before and after temozolomide-based therapy.

Germline CDR1 and CDR2: KGHDR and SFDVKD. Trimming removed 6 bases from V and 0 bases from J; junction bases left unmatched: 7. CDR3 length equals 17 residues. Multiplex touch-down PCR with TRB-A/B primers amplified rearranged V-D-J TRB sequences. A single record per CDR3 protein comes from TCRdb applying MiXCR to the multiplex PCR reads. Of around 20,000 distinct CDR3 sequences detected, less than 45% appear once; the ten largest clones hold 17%. About this clonotype: Its antigen is as yet unknown.

Peripheral blood genomic DNA, not sorted cells or RNA, was the template. The study, taken as a whole, reports: In healthy donors, age-related TCR diversity loss mainly reflected lost richness. No conclusions about immunological memory after chemotherapy can be drawn from the repertoire data. Across the chemotherapy interval, each cancer cohort showed higher median generation probability, suggesting thymic rebound.

The source of this sequence is a human donor with a solid tumor. Sequencing input: blood. This rearrangement joins TRBV24-1 to TRBJ1-5, with 10 bases aligning to TRBD1. The CDR3 DNA sequence: TGTGCCACCAGTCCCGGGACAGGGGTTTATAGCAATCAGCCCCAGCATTTT. It specifies CATSPGTGVYSNQPQHF.